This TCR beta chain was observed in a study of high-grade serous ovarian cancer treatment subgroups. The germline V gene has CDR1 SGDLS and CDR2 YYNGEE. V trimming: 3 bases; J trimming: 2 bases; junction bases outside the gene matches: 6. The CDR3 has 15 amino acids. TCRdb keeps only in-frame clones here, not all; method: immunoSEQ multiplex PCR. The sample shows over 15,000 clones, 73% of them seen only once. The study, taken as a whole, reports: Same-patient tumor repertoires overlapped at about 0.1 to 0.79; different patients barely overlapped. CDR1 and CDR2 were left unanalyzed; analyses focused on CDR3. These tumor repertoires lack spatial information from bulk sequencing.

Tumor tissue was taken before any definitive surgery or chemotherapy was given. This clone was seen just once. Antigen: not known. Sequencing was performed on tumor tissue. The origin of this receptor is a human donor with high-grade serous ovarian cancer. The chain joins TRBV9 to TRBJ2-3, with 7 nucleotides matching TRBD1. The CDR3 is CASSASQGVTDTQYF. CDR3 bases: TGTGCCAGCAGCGCCAGCCAGGGGGTCACAGATACGCAGTATTTT.